The sequence of this T cell receptor (beta chain) was determined in a study of blood T cell repertoires in COVID-19. Looking at the study overall: Acute and convalescent COVID-19 specimens originated in the United States, Italy and Spain. Sample material is recorded as cDNA or gDNA derived from T cells, B-cell-depleted T cells, or PBMCs.

The data were produced by immunoSEQ multiplex PCR, yet TCRdb's version contains in-frame clones alone and is incomplete. The sample shows just over 300,000 clones, roughly 87% of them seen only once. Individuals aged roughly 18 to 95 years were recruited from 24 US areas. The recovered donors of Cohort 3 showed two negative PCRs, clearance, or symptom resolution. CDR1 is SGHDT, CDR2 YYEEEE, per germline. Trimming pared 3 bases from V and 0 bases from J, leaving 14 bases between. This CDR3 is built from 16 residues. The chain couples TRBV5-6 to TRBJ2-3; TRBD2 might be the D (6 bases). Sequencing input: PBMCs or T cells enriched from blood (not recorded which). This clonotype was obtained from a woman between 18 and 30 years old who had recovered from COVID-19. The CDR3 loop reads CASSSLSGSSTDTQYF. CDR3 DNA sequence: TGTGCCAGCAGCTCCCTTAGCGGATCTAGCACAGATACGCAGTATTTT.